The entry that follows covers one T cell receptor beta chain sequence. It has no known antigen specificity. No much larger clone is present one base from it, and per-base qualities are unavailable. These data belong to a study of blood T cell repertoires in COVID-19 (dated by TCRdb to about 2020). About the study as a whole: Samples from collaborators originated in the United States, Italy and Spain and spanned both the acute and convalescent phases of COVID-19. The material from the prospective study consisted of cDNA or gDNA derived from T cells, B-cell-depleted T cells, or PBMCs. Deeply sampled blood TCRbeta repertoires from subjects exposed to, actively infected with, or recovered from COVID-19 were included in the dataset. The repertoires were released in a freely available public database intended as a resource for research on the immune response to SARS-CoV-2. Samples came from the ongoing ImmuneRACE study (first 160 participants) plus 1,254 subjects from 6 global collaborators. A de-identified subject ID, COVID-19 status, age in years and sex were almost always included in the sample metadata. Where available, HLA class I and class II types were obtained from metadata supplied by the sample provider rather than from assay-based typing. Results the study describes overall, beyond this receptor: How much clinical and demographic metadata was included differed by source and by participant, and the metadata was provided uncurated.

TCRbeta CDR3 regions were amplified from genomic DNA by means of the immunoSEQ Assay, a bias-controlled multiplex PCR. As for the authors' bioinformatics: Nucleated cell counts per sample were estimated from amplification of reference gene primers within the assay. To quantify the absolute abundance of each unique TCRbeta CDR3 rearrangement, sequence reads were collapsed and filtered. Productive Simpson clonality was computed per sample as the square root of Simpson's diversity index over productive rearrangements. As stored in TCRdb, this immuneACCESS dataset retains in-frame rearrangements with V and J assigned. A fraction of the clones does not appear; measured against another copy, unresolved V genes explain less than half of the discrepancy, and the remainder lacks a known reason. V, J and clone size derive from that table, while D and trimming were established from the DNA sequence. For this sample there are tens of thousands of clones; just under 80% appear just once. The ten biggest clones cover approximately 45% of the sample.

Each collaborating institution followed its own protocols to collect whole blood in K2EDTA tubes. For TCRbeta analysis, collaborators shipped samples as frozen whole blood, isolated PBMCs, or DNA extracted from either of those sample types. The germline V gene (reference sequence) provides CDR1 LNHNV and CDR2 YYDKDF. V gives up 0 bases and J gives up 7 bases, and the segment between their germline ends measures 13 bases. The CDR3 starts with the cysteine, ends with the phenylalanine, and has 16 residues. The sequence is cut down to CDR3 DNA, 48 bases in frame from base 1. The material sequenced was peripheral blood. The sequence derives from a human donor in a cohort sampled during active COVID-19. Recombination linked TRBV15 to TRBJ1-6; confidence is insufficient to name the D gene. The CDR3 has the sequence CATSRDLGVQNSPLHF. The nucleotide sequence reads TGTGCCACCAGCAGAGATCTCGGGGTGCAGAATTCACCCCTCCACTTT. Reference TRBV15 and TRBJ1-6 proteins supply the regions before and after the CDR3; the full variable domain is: DAMVIQNPRYQVTQFGKPVTLSCSQTLNHNVMYWYQQKSSQAPKLLFHYYDKDFNNEADTPDNFQSRRPNTSFCFLDIRSPGLGDTAMYLCATSRDLGVQNSPLHFGNGTRLTVT.